This TCR beta chain is drawn from a study of shared clonotypes between healthy human individuals. Here immunoSEQ multiplex PCR was the method, and the copy in TCRdb shows in-frame clones only, minus some. The sample has about 770,000 clones, around 77% seen once. Germline CDR1 SGHAT, CDR2 FQNNGV. Germline trimming cut 3 bases from V and 3 bases from J; bases unmatched to any gene: 1. CDR3 length equals 13 residues. The TCR was taken from a woman between 25 and 40 years old in good health. The rearrangement links TRBV11-2 to TRBJ1-1, with 7 bases aligning to TRBD1. Material: memory CD4+ T cells sorted from blood. Subset defined: CD45RA-negative fraction. The CDR3 DNA reads TGTGCCAGCAGCTTCCAGGGGGACACTGAAGCTTTCTTT. This sequence encodes CASSFQGDTEAFF.